This record looks at one T cell receptor (beta chain) sequence and its context. Its antigen target is currently unknown. Base quality data are lacking; no much larger clone is found one base away. This sample was included in a study of T cell responses to AZD1222 COVID-19 vaccine (dated by TCRdb to 2020 to 2022). With respect to the entire study: A total of 233 trial participants underwent TCR sequencing, of whom around 200 received two doses of AZD1222 and 26 received two doses of the MenACWY control vaccine. Trial participants were enrolled into age subgroups of 18-55, 56-69 and 70-plus years, which contained about 160, 30 and 59 TCR-sequenced participants, respectively.

Overall study outcomes, separate from this receptor: Because no day 14 peak-response samples were available, the repertoires could be characterized only after the peak T cell response. The whole spike protein was spanned by vaccine-associated CD4 TCRs, and dominant responses were seen in regions 160-218 and 743-854. Reportedly, almost half of the unique spike-specific TCRs recognized epitopes lying outside the regions that are mutated in the B.1.351 and B.1.1.7 variants. In the small 56-69-year group, the increase in depth fell short of significance, most likely because of low power. Participants were mostly white British and included more females than males, and it was suggested by the authors that clonal diversity may have been underestimated. Only a handful of AZD1222 recipients were SARS-CoV-2 seropositive at baseline, limiting conclusions about previously exposed vaccinees. After two AZD1222 doses, both the breadth and the depth of spike-specific TCRs were significantly higher than at day 0 and than in MenACWY recipients.

The CDR3 regions of human TCRbeta chains were analyzed by immunosequencing. The source study handled its data this way. TCRs in the repertoires were matched against a reference library of SARS-CoV-2-specific TCRs that had been generated with the MIRA antigen-specificity platform. Breadth meant the fraction of unique TCRs that were SARS-CoV-2-associated, whereas depth meant the fraction of total T cells that were SARS-CoV-2-associated. Using the MIRA data, each spike-specific TCR was assigned both to the spike region to which the TCR was reactive and to a CD4 or CD8 class. Log10-transformed breadth and depth values were compared by one-way ANOVA with Sidak's multiple comparisons tests. The clones in this table, taken by TCRdb from immuneACCESS, are in-frame only. Not every clone is retained; where verified, under half of the shortfall comes from an unresolved V gene, and the cause of the rest is unknown. That table gives V, J and clone size, and the DNA gave D and trimming. The sample yields about 170,000 clones; roughly nine tenths were counted once. Clones ranked in the top ten supply 0.95% to 1.1% of the sample.

CDR1 LNHDA and CDR2 SQIVND are derived from the germline V gene (reference sequence). V loses 9 bases, J loses 0 bases, and the germline ends lie 11 bases apart. Taken from cysteine to phenylalanine, the CDR3 has 13 residues. Only the CDR3 DNA stays, 39 bases, in frame from base 1. The time point label, as the study defines it: about 28 days (+/-7) after the second vaccine dose. AZD1222 recipients whose second dose came at about 4 weeks and those whose second dose came at about 12 weeks were combined into one group, since spike-specific TCR depth and breadth did not differ between the two schedules. Samples from vaccinated people were obtained from the UK trials COV001 and COV002, which included a single-blind randomized controlled phase 2/3 trial of AZD1222 (ChAdOx1 nCoV-19) in healthy adults. For TCRbeta chain sequencing, PBMC samples from trial participants were taken at day 0 and at day 28 after the second dose.

The chain is made from TRBV19 and TRBJ1-2; the D gene is perhaps TRBD1, from 6 matching bases. The receptor comes from an adult who received the AZD1222 COVID-19 vaccine. This material consisted of peripheral blood, taken 28 days after the second AZD1222 dose. The CDR3: CASNREANYGYTF. The DNA reads as follows: TGTGCCAGCAACAGGGAGGCTAACTATGGCTACACCTTC.